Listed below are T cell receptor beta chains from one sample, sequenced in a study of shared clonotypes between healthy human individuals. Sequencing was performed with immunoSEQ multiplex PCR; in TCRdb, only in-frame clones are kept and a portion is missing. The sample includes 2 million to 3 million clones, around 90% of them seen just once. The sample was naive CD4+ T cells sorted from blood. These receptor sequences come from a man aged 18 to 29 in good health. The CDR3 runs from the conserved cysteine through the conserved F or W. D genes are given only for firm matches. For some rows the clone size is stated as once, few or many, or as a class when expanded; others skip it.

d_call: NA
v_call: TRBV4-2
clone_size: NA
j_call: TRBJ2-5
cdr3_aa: CASSQHDGIQETQYF

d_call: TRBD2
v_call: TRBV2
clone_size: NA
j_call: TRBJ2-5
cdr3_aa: CASRFLAGGQETQYF

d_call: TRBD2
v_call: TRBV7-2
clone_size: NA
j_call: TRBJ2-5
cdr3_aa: CASSLGVISGGADETQYF

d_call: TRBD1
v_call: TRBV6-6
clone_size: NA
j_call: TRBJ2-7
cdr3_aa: CASTGQGALYEQYF

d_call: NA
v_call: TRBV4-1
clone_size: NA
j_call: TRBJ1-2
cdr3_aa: CASSQETYGYTF

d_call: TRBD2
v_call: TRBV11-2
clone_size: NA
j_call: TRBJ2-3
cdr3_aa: CASSLVRGQRGAWDTQYF

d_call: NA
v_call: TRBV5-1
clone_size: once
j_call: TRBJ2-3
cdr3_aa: CASSEGPSSTDTQYF

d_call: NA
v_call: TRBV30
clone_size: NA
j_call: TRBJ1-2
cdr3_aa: CAWTPPSYYGYTF

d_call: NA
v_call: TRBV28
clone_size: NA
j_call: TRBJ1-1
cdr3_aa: CASSPTGMGMNTEAFF

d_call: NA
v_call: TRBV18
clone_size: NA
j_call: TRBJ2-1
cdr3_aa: CASSPLLTSYQSYNEQFF

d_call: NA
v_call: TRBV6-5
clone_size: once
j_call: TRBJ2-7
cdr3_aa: CASSYSTGRSYEQYF

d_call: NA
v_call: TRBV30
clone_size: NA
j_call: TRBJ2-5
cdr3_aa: CAWSVLDGETQYF

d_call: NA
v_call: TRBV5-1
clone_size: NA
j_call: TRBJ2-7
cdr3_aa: CASSLGGQSYEQYF

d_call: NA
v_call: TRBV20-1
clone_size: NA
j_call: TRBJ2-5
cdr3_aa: CSARMGETQYF

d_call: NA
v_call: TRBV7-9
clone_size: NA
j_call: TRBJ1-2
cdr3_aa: CASSLDTVSYGYTF

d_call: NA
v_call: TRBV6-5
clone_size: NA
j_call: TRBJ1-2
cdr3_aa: CASSYSQWRGYTF

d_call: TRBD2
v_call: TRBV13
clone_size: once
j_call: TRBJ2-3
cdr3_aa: CASSSRTRPPDTQYF

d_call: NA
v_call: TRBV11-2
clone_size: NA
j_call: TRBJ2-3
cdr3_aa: CASSPQLAPTDTQYF

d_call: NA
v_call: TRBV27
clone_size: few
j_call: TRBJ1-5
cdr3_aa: CASSQGLGNQPQHF

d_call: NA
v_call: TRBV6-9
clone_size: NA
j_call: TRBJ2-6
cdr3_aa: CASSGIHLRQSRANVLTF

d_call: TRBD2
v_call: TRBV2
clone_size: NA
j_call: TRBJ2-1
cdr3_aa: CASSDRRLAGNNEQFF